The subject of this entry is one T cell receptor (beta chain). CDR3 length equals 14 residues. The V end was cut by 6 bases, the J end by 4 bases, with 15 bases between. The germline CDR1 and CDR2 sequences are SGHRS and YFSETQ. The record originates from a study of T cells after yellow fever vaccination. TCRdb reprocessed the 5' RACE reads via MiXCR and lists one record per CDR3 protein. The sample yields hundreds of thousands of distinct CDR3 sequences, about 5.2% seen once. The sequence came from a man younger than 35 who received the YFV17D yellow fever vaccine. The sequences come from CD4+ T cells sorted from PBMCs, collected on the day of the yellow fever booster vaccination. The rearrangement links TRBV5-1 to TRBJ2-3; either TRBD1 or TRBD2 may fit D (5 bases each). The CDR3 region has the DNA TGCGCCAGCACCACCACGGGGCGGGCAGATACGCAGTATTTT. It codes for CASTTTGRADTQYF. Variable domain in full (rest from reference TRBV5-1 and TRBJ2-3): KAGVTQTPRYLIKTRGQQVTLSCSPISGHRSVSWYQQTPGQGLQFLFEYFSETQRNKGNFPGRFSGRQFSNSRSEMNVSTLELGDSALYLCASTTTGRADTQYFGPGTRLTVL.